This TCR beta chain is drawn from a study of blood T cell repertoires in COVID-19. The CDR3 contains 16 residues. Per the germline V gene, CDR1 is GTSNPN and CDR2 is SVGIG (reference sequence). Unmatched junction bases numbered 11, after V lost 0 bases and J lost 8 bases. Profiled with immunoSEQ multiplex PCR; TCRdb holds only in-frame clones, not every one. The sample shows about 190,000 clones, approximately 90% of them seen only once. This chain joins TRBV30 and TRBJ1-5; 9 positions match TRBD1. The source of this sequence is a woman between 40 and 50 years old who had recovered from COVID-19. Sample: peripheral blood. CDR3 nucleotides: TGTGCCTGGAGTGTATTTCGGGGACAGGGTACCAAGCCCCAGCATTTT. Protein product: CAWSVFRGQGTKPQHF.